The present entry profiles one T cell receptor beta chain with its context. Its target is not known. The germline V and J ends were trimmed by 4 bases and 4 bases, with 7 bases remaining between them. The V gene's germline CDR1 is MNHEY and CDR2 SMNVEV (reference sequence). This CDR3 region has 12 residues. The entry originates in a study of naive and memory T cell subsets. Study-wide points: Especially in CD8 cells, naive repertoires contained a few larger clonotypes, possibly CD45RA-re-expressing memory cells. Findings for naive and memory subsets could not be checked against ground truth. Between naive and memory subsets, TCR abundance power law exponents differed.

The beta constant-region primer was an equimolar mix of two oligonucleotides covering TRBC1 and TRBC2. The ligated cDNA underwent four PCR rounds using SP2 and nested alpha and beta constant-region primers. TCRdb ran MiXCR on the UMI-ligation and nested PCR reads and lists one entry per CDR3 protein. The top ten clones hold 0.6% to 0.8% of a sample with around 140,000 distinct CDR3 sequences, about a fifth of them seen once. Sequencing used naive CD8+ T cells from blood. The rearrangement uses TRBV27 and TRBJ2-5; D uncertain. This TCR was sampled from a human donor in good health. CDR3 region: CASSSLRETQYF. The DNA for the CDR3 is TGTGCCAGCAGTTCCCTAAGAGAGACCCAGTACTTC.